Below are 14 T cell receptor beta chains sequenced from a single sample in a study of T cell responses to AZD1222 COVID-19 vaccine (dated by TCRdb to about 2021). The library was produced with the immunoSEQ multiplex PCR assay. In its TCRdb copy, this immuneACCESS table keeps in-frame sequences only and misses some clones. Where compared with another copy, unresolved V genes explain less than half of these, and the others have no known cause. The sample table contains some 97,000 clones; only one count was recorded for around 87% of them. The ten biggest clones cover just over 4% of the sample. Per the publication, the time point label means: baseline before first vaccination. Read against the paper, the sample's treatment or condition label means: meningococcal conjugate vaccine given as trial control. Sequencing used peripheral blood, obtained on day 0 of MenACWY control vaccination. Receptors were obtained from an adult in good health.

The rearrangement links TRBV28 to TRBJ1-4, with D unclear. There are 16 residues in the CDR3. Trimming took 0 bases from V and 8 from J, leaving 16 bases between them. Germline CDR1 is MDHEN and CDR2 is SYDVKM. CDR3 nucleotides: TGTGCCAGCAGTTTATGGAGGGATTCGGGTCGGGAAAAACTGTTTTTT. Its protein is CASSLWRDSGREKLFF.

There are a few counts of this clone. The chain combines TRBV2 with TRBJ2-7; the D is unclear. Germline lookup yields CDR1 SNHLY and CDR2 FYNNEI. CDR3 length: 14 residues. Trimming removed 6 bases from V and 3 bases from J, with 15 bases in between. The CDR3 here is CASSPAPPDYEQYF. The CDR3 nucleotides are TGTGCCAGCAGCCCGGCGCCTCCTGACTACGAGCAGTACTTC.

The chain uses TRBV10-1 and TRBJ2-2, with D possibly matching TRBD1 (7 bases). CDR1 and CDR2 (germline): WNHNN, SYGVQD (reference sequence). This CDR3 has 15 amino acids. The V and J ends lost 6 bases and 4 bases respectively, with 15 bases between them. CDR3 nucleotide sequence: TGCGCCAGCAGACCGGGGACAGCGGGCACCGGGGAGCTGTTTTTT. Residues: CASRPGTAGTGELFF.

The gene calls are TRBV5-1 and TRBJ1-4; no clear D gene. The V end was cut by 1 base, the J end by 2 bases, with 6 bases between. CDR3 length: 14 residues. The germline V gene encodes CDR1 SGHRS and CDR2 YFSETQ. The CDR3 is CASSLSATNEKLFF. The DNA for the CDR3 is TGCGCCAGCAGCTTGTCGGCGACTAATGAAAAACTGTTTTTT. Full variable domain (outside the CDR3, taken from reference TRBV5-1 and TRBJ1-4): KAGVTQTPRYLIKTRGQQVTLSCSPISGHRSVSWYQQTPGQGLQFLFEYFSETQRNKGNFPGRFSGRQFSNSRSEMNVSTLELGDSALYLCASSLSATNEKLFFGSGTQLSVL.

This clone was counted only a few times. The gene calls are TRBV25-1 and TRBJ2-4, with D unclear. CDR1 and CDR2 from the germline V gene are MGHDK and SYGVNS. The CDR3 runs 11 residues. Between the trimmed V and J ends, which lost 4 bases and 15 bases, there was a span of 13 bases. The CDR3 loop is CASSAWPQLYF. The CDR3 DNA sequence: TGTGCCAGCAGTGCCTGGCCCCAGTTGTACTTC.

The rearrangement uses TRBV6-2 or TRBV6-3 and TRBJ1-5; TRBD1 agrees at 8 bases. The V and J ends lost 2 bases and 9 bases, in that order; junction bases with no gene match: 9. CDR3 length equals 15 residues. From germline, CDR1 is MNHEY and CDR2 SVGEGT. In nucleotides, the CDR3 is TGTGCCAGCAGTTACCCCGACAGGGGTGGGCGGCCCCAGCATTTT. This translates into CASSYPDRGGRPQHF.

The chain combines TRBV28 with TRBJ2-5; the match to TRBD2 covers 8 bases. V lost 6 bases to trimming and J lost 5 bases; unmatched junction nucleotides: 8. Germline V lookup: CDR1 MDHEN, CDR2 SYDVKM. The CDR3 is 14 amino acids. The DNA of the CDR3 is TGTGCCAGCAGCCCCGCGGGAGGCCTTGAGACCCAGTACTTC. Protein sequence: CASSPAGGLETQYF.

The count of this clone is one. The genes are TRBV5-5 and TRBJ2-4; D is possibly TRBD1 or TRBD2 (5 bases each). The V gene lost 4 bases and the J gene lost 0 bases, with 17 bases spanning the gap. CDR1 is SGHKS and CDR2 is YYEKEE in the germline V gene (reference sequence). The CDR3 has 17 amino acids. CDR3 loop: CASSRNTRGIAKNIQYF. The CDR3 DNA reads as TGTGCCAGCAGCCGAAATACTAGGGGTATAGCCAAAAACATTCAGTACTTC. Drawing the rest from reference TRBV5-5 and TRBJ2-4, the complete variable domain is DAGVTQSPTHLIKTRGQQVTLRCSPISGHKSVSWYQQVLGQGPQFIFQYYEKEERGRGNFPDRFSARQFPNYSSELNVNALLLGDSALYLCASSRNTRGIAKNIQYFGAGTRLSVL.

The chain employs TRBV7-2 and TRBJ2-3; D unresolved. Trimming pared 1 base from V and 0 bases from J, leaving 20 bases between. The length of the CDR3 is 19 residues. In germline, CDR1 is SGHTA, CDR2 FQGNSA. CDR3 coding DNA: TGTGCCAGCAGCTTAGTGGTGGGCGTAAACCCCAGAAGCACAGATACGCAGTATTTT. Its protein is CASSLVVGVNPRSTDTQYF.

This rearrangement joins TRBV5-8 to TRBJ2-7; D may be TRBD1 (6 bases). The CDR3 sequence is 14 residues long. Per germline, CDR1 SGHTS and CDR2 YDEGEE. Trimming stripped 4 bases from V and 3 bases from J, with 14 bases between. The CDR3 here is CASSKGHGFYEQYF. The CDR3 bases are TGTGCCAGCAGCAAGGGACACGGCTTCTACGAGCAGTACTTC.

J is TRBJ2-5 and V is TRBV7-7; tentative D call: TRBD1 (6 bases). Trimming removed 1 base at V and 2 bases at J, with 14 bases between. The CDR3 loop spans 16 amino acids. CDR1 SSHAT and CDR2 FNYEAQ come from the germline V gene (reference sequence). The CDR3 spells CASSLVAGQGQETQYF. DNA of the CDR3: TGTGCCAGCAGCTTAGTAGCCGGCCAGGGGCAAGAGACCCAGTACTTC.

The chain joins TRBV10-3 to TRBJ1-2; unclear D gene. Germline V gene lookup returns CDR1 ENHRY and CDR2 SYGVKD. The CDR3 extends over 13 amino acids. V was trimmed by 6 bases and J by 5 bases, leaving 13 bases between them. The CDR3 sequence is CAISPREEYGYTF. For the CDR3, the DNA is TGTGCCATCAGCCCGCGGGAGGAATATGGCTACACCTTC.

This clone has more than one count but fewer than ten. This sequence joins TRBV28 and TRBJ1-5; D is perhaps TRBD1 (5 bases). Germline CDR1 and CDR2: MDHEN and SYDVKM. This CDR3 has 15 residues. Trimming left V 7 bases short and J 6 bases short, with 19 bases between. CDR3 sequence (DNA): TGTGCCAGCACCCAGGTCGGGGGTTGGGGTCAGCCCCAGCATTTT. It codes for CASTQVGGWGQPQHF.

J is TRBJ1-4 and V is TRBV21-1. TRBV21-1 is a pseudogene. The CDR3 covers 15 residues. The CDR3 here is CASSRTGVANEKLFF. The CDR3 region has the DNA TGTGCCAGCAGCAGGACGGGGGTCGCTAATGAAAAACTGTTTTTT.